The source of this T cell receptor beta chain is a study of cytomegalovirus exposure and HLA in healthy donors. Study results and caveats: A later analysis found common viral pathogens apparently linked to several of the most significant clusters. Only CMV serostatus was available as immune exposure information.

The PCR was carried out with 60 Vbeta primers and 13 Jbeta primers. In the original workflow: Later, roughly 77 million unique TCR beta chains were counted in an analysis, and about 12 million of them were shared. Sequencing used immunoSEQ multiplex PCR; TCRdb keeps in-frame clones, though not all of them. V and J calls plus clone size are reproduced from that table; the DNA served to infer D and trimming. The sample lists around 200,000 clones; around 80% were seen once. The germline gives CDR1 MNHEY, CDR2 SVGAGI. This CDR3 has 16 amino acids. Trimming cost V 4 bases and J 4 bases; bases outside gene matches: 11. The table lists this clone with a count of one. Its antigen remains unknown.

This receptor was obtained from a woman aged 50 to 60 in good health and CMV-seronegative. The rearrangement uses TRBV6-5 and TRBJ1-1; 8 nucleotides align to TRBD1. Input material: PBMCs. In DNA, the CDR3 is TGTGCCAGCAGTTCTATAATGCAGGGGGCTCTCACTGAAGCTTTCTTT. It translates to CASSSIMQGALTEAFF.